Each of the 26 T cell receptor beta chains below was sequenced from the same sample in a study of blood T cells in healthy people across ages. A sample-barcoded 5' primer and a J-beta primer mix were used in a second PCR of roughly 7 to 12 cycles. TCRdb re-called the 5' RACE reads through MiXCR, storing one row per CDR3 protein. This sample yields hundreds of thousands of distinct CDR3 sequences, of which over 45% are seen a single time; 22% belongs to the top ten. Input material: blood. These receptors were taken from a young man in good health.

The chain joins TRBV7-2 to TRBJ1-1; 8 positions agree with TRBD1. The germline gives CDR1 SGHTA, CDR2 FQGNSA. There are 13 residues in the CDR3. With 8 bases clipped from V and 3 bases from J, the junction kept 5 bases outside the gene matches. CDR3 amino acids: CASSQTGDTEAFF. In nucleotides, the CDR3 is TGTGCCAGCTCCCAGACAGGGGACACTGAAGCTTTCTTT.

CDR3 in DNA: TGTGCCAGCAGTCCCGGACAGGCAGTGGCTTTCTTT. Its translation is CASSPGQAVAFF. The chain links TRBV2 to TRBJ1-1; 7 bases match TRBD1. This CDR3 contains 12 residues. V lost 5 bases, J lost 11 bases, and 8 bases stayed unmatched. Germline CDR1 is SNHLY and CDR2 is FYNNEI.

The rearrangement uses TRBV4-2 and TRBJ2-1, with 7 bases identical to TRBD1. This CDR3 is built from 17 residues. Trimming at V came to 8 bases and at J to 8 bases, leaving 21 bases not matched to a gene. Germline V gene sequence: CDR1 LGHNA, CDR2 YNFKEQ. CDR3 residues: CASASEESTGVGDEQFF. The CDR3 region has the DNA TGTGCCAGCGCCTCAGAGGAATCTACAGGGGTTGGCGATGAGCAGTTCTTC.

V gene TRBV11-3 combines with J gene TRBJ2-3, with TRBD1 matching 7 bases. This CDR3 comprises 14 residues. V dropped 3 bases and J dropped 4; count of bases not matched to a gene: 4. Germline assignment: CDR1 SGHNT and CDR2 YENEEA. The CDR3 region is CASSFEGASDTQYF. CDR3 coding DNA: TGTGCCAGCAGCTTCGAGGGGGCATCAGATACGCAGTATTTT.

The J gene is TRBJ1-4, the V gene TRBV9; D is unclear. Trimming pared 3 bases from V and 7 bases from J, leaving 16 bases between. This CDR3 is built from 15 residues. Germline V lookup: CDR1 SGDLS, CDR2 YYNGEE. DNA of the CDR3: TGTGCCAGCAGCGCCGGAGGAGGGATTGGTGAAAAACTGTTTTTT. Encoded protein: CASSAGGGIGEKLFF.

Only a few counts were recorded for this clonotype. This chain links TRBV20-1 with TRBJ1-6; D possibly corresponds to TRBD1 (6 bases). CDR1 and CDR2 (germline): DFQATT, SNEGSKA (reference sequence). The CDR3 loop spans 15 amino acids. V lost 1 base and J lost 7, with 14 bases in between. CDR3 protein: CSARVPGTGNSPLHF. In DNA, the CDR3 is TGCAGTGCTAGAGTCCCAGGAACAGGGAATTCACCCCTCCACTTT.

The V gene is TRBV20-1, the J gene TRBJ2-1; TRBD2 aligns across 9 bases. Germline assignment: CDR1 DFQATT and CDR2 SNEGSKA (reference sequence). V dropped 4 bases and J dropped 0; count of bases not matched to a gene: 4. The CDR3 contains 15 residues. CDR3 bases: TGCAGTGCTACCGTAGCGGGAGCCTCCTACAATGAGCAGTTCTTC. It encodes CSATVAGASYNEQFF.

The V and J genes are TRBV10-3 and TRBJ1-1; D perhaps matches TRBD1 (6 bases). The CDR3 loop spans 11 amino acids. The V gene lost 6 bases and the J gene lost 5 bases, with 7 bases spanning the gap. CDR1 is ENHRY, CDR2 SYGVKD, per germline. CDR3 DNA sequence: TGTGCCATCAGACAGGGAACTGAAGCTTTCTTT. Translating it yields CAIRQGTEAFF.

The rearrangement joins TRBV6-2 or TRBV6-3 to TRBJ2-7, with 9 bases identical to TRBD1. The CDR3 is made up of 14 amino acids. CDR1 and CDR2 (germline): MNHEY, SVGEGT. Trimming at V came to 8 bases and at J to 7 bases, leaving 12 bases not matched to a gene. This chain's CDR3 is CASLTGGPYNEQYF. The CDR3 DNA follows: TGTGCCAGCCTAACAGGGGGCCCCTACAATGAGCAGTACTTC.

V usage is TRBV6-2 or TRBV6-3 and J usage is TRBJ1-1; D uncertain. The CDR3 loop spans 13 amino acids. V was cut by 5 bases and J by 1 base, with 8 bases left in between. In germline, CDR1 is MNHEY, CDR2 SVGEGT. The CDR3 here is CASSGIGNTEAFF. The CDR3 DNA is TGTGCCAGCAGTGGAATAGGGAACACTGAAGCTTTCTTT.

Only a few counts were recorded for this clonotype. The chain combines TRBV21-1 with TRBJ2-5; the table's D call of TRBD1 was not tested on the DNA. TRBV21-1 is an annotated pseudogene. The CDR3 consists of 17 residues. The CDR3 sequence: CASSKAQGVNVVETQYF. CDR3 nucleotide sequence: TGTGCCAGCAGCAAGGCCCAGGGTGTTAATGTTGTCGAGACCCAGTACTTC.

The J gene is TRBJ2-4, the V gene TRBV7-2; D possibly uses TRBD1 or TRBD2 (6 bases each). In germline, CDR1 is SGHTA, CDR2 FQGNSA. CDR3 length: 14 residues. Between the trimmed V and J ends, which lost 5 bases and 13 bases, there was a span of 21 bases. This CDR3 reads CASSEHGGLGEQYF. The CDR3 DNA reads TGTGCCAGCAGCGAACACGGGGGCCTGGGAGAGCAGTACTTC.

This clonotype was picked up a small number of times. An end of the junction differs from the germline gene, which may be a read error. This chain links TRBV5-1 with TRBJ2-2, with unresolved D. The germline V gene encodes CDR1 SGHRS and CDR2 YFSETQ. The CDR3 contains 14 residues. The CDR3 nucleotides read TGTGCCAGCAGTTTGGGCAGGAACACCGGGGAGCTGTTTTTT. As protein: CASSLGRNTGELFF.

This clonotype was seen just once. The chain recombines TRBV20-1 with TRBJ2-3; the D is unclear. Per germline, CDR1 DFQATT and CDR2 SNEGSKA (reference sequence). Deletions cut 5 bases from V and 0 bases from J, with 9 bases between. This CDR3 spans 13 amino acids. The CDR3 region is CSAPTGSTDTQYF. The DNA for the CDR3 is TGCAGTGCTCCTACCGGGAGCACAGATACGCAGTATTTT.

This chain joins TRBV12-3 or TRBV12-4 and TRBJ1-1; no definite D call. The CDR3 totals 12 residues. V was cut by 8 bases and J by 4 bases, with 11 bases left in between. This chain's CDR3 is CASSIIVTEAFF. The CDR3 bases are TGTGCCAGCTCTATTATAGTCACTGAAGCTTTCTTT.

This sequence joins TRBV29-1 and TRBJ1-6, with D possibly TRBD1 on 6 matching bases. Germline CDR1 SQVTM, CDR2 ANQGSEA. CDR3 length: 13 amino acids. CDR3 protein: CSAGESGNSPLHF. CDR3 coding DNA: TGCAGTGCAGGGGAGTCGGGTAATTCACCCCTCCACTTT.

There are a few counts of this clonotype. The chain carries TRBV7-2 and TRBJ2-7; D not resolved. Germline CDR1 SGHTA, CDR2 FQGNSA. V was clipped by 5 bases and J by 7 bases, with 21 bases between them. The CDR3 has 15 amino acids. The CDR3 nucleotides read TGTGCCAGCAGCCCAAATAACTACGCTGGATCTGAGCAGTACTTC. It encodes CASSPNNYAGSEQYF.

V is TRBV7-9 and J is TRBJ2-5; 9 bases match TRBD1. The CDR3 sequence is 13 residues long. The V gene's germline CDR1 is SEHNR and CDR2 FQNEAQ (reference sequence). V gave up 8 bases and J gave up 5 bases; unmatched junction bases: 6. As DNA, the CDR3 is TGTGCCAGCGAGGACAGGGGTAGGGAGACCCAGTACTTC. This codes for CASEDRGRETQYF.

V gene TRBV20-1 combines with J gene TRBJ2-3; no clear D gene. CDR1 is DFQATT and CDR2 is SNEGSKA in the germline V gene (reference sequence). The length of the CDR3 is 15 residues. Between the trimmed V and J ends, which lost 0 bases and 0 bases, there was a span of 10 bases. The CDR3 here is CSARDTLLSTDTQYF. The CDR3 DNA sequence: TGCAGTGCTAGAGATACGTTGTTGAGCACAGATACGCAGTATTTT.

The chain has TRBV20-1 and TRBJ2-6, with no clear D. CDR3 size: 13 residues. Trimming shortened V by 8 bases and J by 1 base, and 9 bases separated the two germline ends. Germline V lookup: CDR1 DFQATT, CDR2 SNEGSKA (reference sequence). DNA for the CDR3: TGCAGTAGTAGTCCTTCTGGGGCCAACGTCCTGACTTTC. Its protein product is CSSSPSGANVLTF.

This clonotype has only a few counts. The CDR3 protein is CASSAGLAGDANIQYF. The CDR3 DNA is TGTGCCAGCAGCGCGGGACTAGCGGGAGATGCGAACATTCAGTACTTC. V is TRBV9 and J is TRBJ2-4, with 14 bases aligning to TRBD2. The ends lost 3 bases at V and 7 bases at J; junction bases unmatched: 6. The CDR3 sequence is 16 residues long. Germline V gene data show CDR1 as SGDLS and CDR2 as YYNGEE.

This clonotype showed up just a few times. The genes are TRBV6-2 or TRBV6-3 and TRBJ2-4; D is possibly TRBD1 (5 bases). In germline, CDR1 is MNHEY, CDR2 SVGEGT. The CDR3 has 12 residues. Trimming pared 7 bases from V and 4 bases from J, leaving 8 bases between. The CDR3 spells CASKGNKNIQYF. CDR3 bases: TGTGCCAGCAAGGGGAATAAAAACATTCAGTACTTC.

V gene TRBV12-3 or TRBV12-4 combines with J gene TRBJ1-2; D is ambiguous. The CDR3 covers 13 residues. Trimming took off 3 bases at V and 3 bases at J, with 8 bases between the two ends. CDR3 DNA: TGTGCCAGCAGTTTCGTCGGGGACTATGGCTACACCTTC. Protein: CASSFVGDYGYTF.

V usage is TRBV29-1 and J usage is TRBJ2-7; possible D gene TRBD2, 5 bases. CDR1 and CDR2 from the germline V gene are SQVTM and ANQGSEA. CDR3 size: 13 residues. V gave up 4 bases and J gave up 6 bases, with 16 bases separating them. The CDR3 sequence: CSVGTGSRAEQYF. For the CDR3, the DNA is TGCAGCGTTGGTACCGGGTCGAGGGCCGAGCAGTACTTC.

This clonotype was seen only a few times. CDR3 DNA: TGTGCCAGCAGCCCTAACCGGGACAGAGCGGTTCAGTACTTC. Protein sequence: CASSPNRDRAVQYF. This rearrangement joins TRBV6-5 to TRBJ2-4; TRBD1 matches at 7 bases. Germline V gene data show CDR1 as MNHEY and CDR2 as SVGAGI. The CDR3 totals 14 residues. After removal of 6 bases from V and 11 bases from J, the junction contained 13 bases not matched to a gene.

The chain recombines TRBV5-1 with TRBJ1-3; weak D call: TRBD1 (6 bases). The CDR3 sequence is 15 residues long. From germline, CDR1 is SGHRS and CDR2 YFSETQ. The V gene lost 0 bases and the J gene lost 2 bases, with 9 bases spanning the gap. DNA for the CDR3: TGCGCCAGCAGCTTGGCAGGGGCGGCTGGAAACACCATATATTTT. This codes for CASSLAGAAGNTIYF.